These 9 T cell receptor beta chains were sequenced from one sample in a study of cytomegalovirus exposure and HLA in healthy donors. The PCR had 60 Vbeta and 13 Jbeta primers. Using immunoSEQ multiplex PCR, the repertoire was profiled, and TCRdb retains in-frame clones only, with some absent. The table records some 170,000 clones, roughly four fifths of them present only once. Sequencing was carried out using PBMCs. The receptors shown here come from a man in his forties in good health and CMV-seronegative.

The J gene is TRBJ2-3, the V gene TRBV7-2, with D tentatively TRBD2 (5 bases). The V gene's germline CDR1 is SGHTA and CDR2 FQGNSA. Trimming took 1 base from V and 3 from J, leaving 17 bases between them. This CDR3 is 17 amino acids long. Written as DNA, the CDR3 is TGTGCCAGCAGCTTAGTGCCGGGATCGTTGTCGACAGATACGCAGTATTTT. It encodes CASSLVPGSLSTDTQYF. Filled out from reference TRBV7-2 and TRBJ2-3, the complete variable domain reads GAGVSQSPSNKVTEKGKDVELRCDPISGHTALYWYRQSLGQGLEFLIYFQGNSAPDKSGLPSDRFSAERTGGSVSTLTIQRTQQEDSAVYLCASSLVPGSLSTDTQYFGPGTRLTVL.

This clone has a handful of counts. The genes are TRBV15 and TRBJ1-5, with 10 bases aligning to TRBD1. Trimming removed 2 bases from V and 4 bases from J; junction bases left unmatched: 5. Per germline, CDR1 LNHNV and CDR2 YYDKDF (reference sequence). The CDR3 extends over 16 amino acids. CDR3 amino acids: CATSRPRQGANQPQHF. CDR3 nucleotides: TGTGCCACCAGCAGACCTAGACAGGGGGCGAATCAGCCCCAGCATTTT.

The chain recombines TRBV7-8 with TRBJ2-6, with TRBD2 matching over 7 bases. V shed 5 bases and J 0 bases; nucleotides not matched to a gene: 7. CDR3 size: 17 residues. Germline V CDR1 and CDR2: SGHVS, FQNEAQ. CDR3 sequence (DNA): TGTGCCAGCAGCGGATTCGCGGGGGTCTCTGGGGCCAACGTCCTGACTTTC. Translation gives CASSGFAGVSGANVLTF.

The chain uses TRBV13 and TRBJ2-5; a weak D match, TRBD1 (6 bases). V dropped 5 bases and J dropped 0 bases, with 10 bases sitting between them. There are 14 residues in the CDR3. In germline, CDR1 is PRHDT, CDR2 FYEKMQ (reference sequence). The CDR3 DNA reads TGTGCCAGCAGCGGGGGACATTACCAAGAGACCCAGTACTTC. Translating gives CASSGGHYQETQYF.

The CDR3: CASILSREIGELFF. The DNA of the CDR3 is TGTGCCAGCATCCTATCTCGGGAAATCGGGGAGCTGTTTTTT. The V call is TRBV5-5, the J call TRBJ2-2; the D gene is possibly TRBD2 (5 bases). V was trimmed by 6 bases and J by 7 bases, leaving 16 bases between them. The CDR3 runs 14 residues. In germline, CDR1 is SGHKS, CDR2 YYEKEE (reference sequence). The complete variable domain, with remaining parts taken from reference TRBV5-5 and TRBJ2-2, reads DAGVTQSPTHLIKTRGQQVTLRCSPISGHKSVSWYQQVLGQGPQFIFQYYEKEERGRGNFPDRFSARQFPNYSSELNVNALLLGDSALYLCASILSREIGELFFGEGSRLTVL.

V is TRBV5-4 and J is TRBJ2-7; TRBD1 matches at 8 bases. This CDR3 spans 15 amino acids. Germline values: CDR1 SGHNT, CDR2 YYREEE (reference sequence). V dropped 0 bases and J dropped 3; count of bases not matched to a gene: 5. The CDR3 is CASSLAGGKDYEQYF. CDR3 DNA sequence: TGTGCCAGCAGCTTGGCAGGGGGCAAAGACTACGAGCAGTACTTC.

This clone was seen more than once but under ten times. The chain carries TRBV5-1 and TRBJ2-3, with TRBD2 matching over 9 bases. After removal of 4 bases from V and 9 bases from J, the junction contained 9 bases not matched to a gene. The germline gives CDR1 SGHRS, CDR2 YFSETQ. The CDR3 covers 14 residues. CDR3 sequence: CASSPGLALETQYF. Written as DNA, the CDR3 is TGCGCCAGCAGCCCGGGACTAGCTCTTGAGACGCAGTATTTT. Full variable domain (rest looked up from reference TRBV5-1 and TRBJ2-3): KAGVTQTPRYLIKTRGQQVTLSCSPISGHRSVSWYQQTPGQGLQFLFEYFSETQRNKGNFPGRFSGRQFSNSRSEMNVSTLELGDSALYLCASSPGLALETQYFGPGTRLTVL.

A single count supports this clone. The CDR3 DNA follows: TGTGCCAGCAGGAGGCTTGAGGCAAGGGAAAAACTGTTTTTT. Protein product: CASRRLEAREKLFF. The chain joins TRBV6-5 to TRBJ1-4; unclear D gene. In germline, CDR1 is MNHEY, CDR2 SVGAGI. V shed 6 bases and J shed 8 bases, with 16 bases lying between them. The CDR3 totals 14 residues.

This chain uses TRBV9 with TRBJ2-5; 12 bases are a match to TRBD1. The DNA end is a closer match to TRBJ2-7, so the J assignment may be wrong. The CDR3 length is 13 residues. In germline, CDR1 is SGDLS, CDR2 YYNGEE. CDR3 sequence reads: CASSRDRGHEQYF. As DNA, the CDR3 is TGTGCCAGCAGTCGGGACAGGGGGCACGAGCAGTACTTC.